This record covers a single T cell receptor (beta chain). Its target is unknown. The data originate from a study of graft-versus-host responses after intestinal transplantation. Germline V gene sequence: CDR1 LGHNA, CDR2 YNFKEQ. The CDR3 runs to 18 residues. The J segment lost 5 bases and the V segment lost 0 bases, leaving 10 bases of the junction unmatched. Study results and caveats: The study found high graft-versus-host to host-versus-graft clonal ratios in allografts of patients with graft-donor T cell macrochimerism.

Repertoires were generated with immunoSEQ multiplex PCR, while TCRdb's copy carries only in-frame clones and drops some. Altogether fewer than 150,000 clones are present, more than 90% being singletons, with the ten largest covering about 0.16%. The chain recombines TRBV4-2 with TRBJ2-3; 11 bases are a match to TRBD2. The sequence was obtained from a human donor who received an intestinal transplant. The sequencing here drew on unstimulated CD4+ T cells sorted from spleen or lymph node cells, taken before intestinal transplant. Here the CDR3 DNA reads TGTGCCAGCAGCCAAGATGGGTTAGCGGGGGGGCTTGAAGATACGCAGTATTTT. The encoded protein is CASSQDGLAGGLEDTQYF.